Shown below are 31 T cell receptor beta chains from a single sample sequenced in a study of T cells in Graves' hyperthyroidism and ophthalmopathy. TCR beta CDR3 regions were amplified from RNA. First-round RT-PCR with HTBI primers amplified the TCR CDR3 region. TCRdb re-analysed the multiplex PCR reads in MiXCR, keeping a single row per CDR3 protein. The sample shows 600,000 to 900,000 distinct CDR3 sequences, around 15% of them seen only once. Material for sequencing was blood. These receptors all come from a man younger than 30 with Graves' hyperthyroidism.

V gene TRBV18 combines with J gene TRBJ2-5; 10 bases map to TRBD1. Trimming at V came to 4 bases and at J to 5 bases, leaving 7 bases not matched to a gene. The CDR3 is 15 residues long. Germline lookup yields CDR1 KGHSH and CDR2 LQKENI. CDR3 DNA sequence: TGTGCCAGCTCACACCGACAGGGGGCTGGGGAGACCCAGTACTTC. Protein sequence: CASSHRQGAGETQYF.

To note about this clonotype: In this CDR3 the conserved last residue, phenylalanine or tryptophan, is missing, so a read error is likely. The V gene is TRBV28, the J gene TRBJ1-5; D unresolved. CDR3 length: 13 amino acids. The ends were cut back, 3 bases at V and 6 bases at J, with 9 bases in the middle. In germline, CDR1 is MDHEN, CDR2 SYDVKM. CDR3 sequence: CASSFSVSQPQHS. DNA of the CDR3: TGTGCCAGCAGTTTTTCAGTTAGTCAGCCCCAGCATTCT.

This clonotype occurred a few times. The rearrangement links TRBV12-3 or TRBV12-4 to TRBJ2-2; 7 bases agree with TRBD1. The CDR3 extends over 15 amino acids. Trimming removed 5 bases from V and 7 bases from J; junction bases left unmatched: 10. CDR3 in DNA: TGTGCCAGCAGTATCCGGCCAGGGGGTTACGGGGAGCTGTTTTTT. This sequence encodes CASSIRPGGYGELFF.

This clonotype was seen more than once but under ten times. The chain joins TRBV12-3 or TRBV12-4 to TRBJ2-1; tentative D call: TRBD2 (6 bases). CDR3 size: 13 residues. The V and J ends lost 10 bases and 8 bases respectively, with 18 bases between them. The CDR3 spells CATRPGSGDEQFF. The CDR3 nucleotides are TGTGCCACCCGTCCCGGGAGCGGAGATGAGCAGTTCTTC.

The J gene is TRBJ2-1, the V gene TRBV15; D is undetermined. CDR1 is LNHNV, CDR2 YYDKDF, per germline (reference sequence). This CDR3 region has 15 residues. The V end lost 0 bases, the J end lost 9 bases, and 15 bases lay between the germline ends. Here the CDR3 DNA reads TGTGCCACCAGCAGAGAAAGCCTGTTCTTCAGTGAGCAGTTCTTC. Amino acid sequence: CATSRESLFFSEQFF.

This rearrangement joins TRBV11-1 to TRBJ2-2; tentative D call: TRBD1 (7 bases). Germline loops: CDR1 SGHAT, CDR2 FQDESV (reference sequence). This CDR3 contains 14 residues. Deletions cut 6 bases from V and 6 bases from J, with 14 bases between. DNA for the CDR3: TGTGCCAGCAGGGTGGGACAGCGGGCCGGGGAGCTGTTTTTT. The encoded protein is CASRVGQRAGELFF.

This clonotype was seen at least ten times. The chain has TRBV20-1 and TRBJ2-1; 8 bases map to TRBD2. Germline-derived CDR1 and CDR2 are DFQATT and SNEGSKA (reference sequence). This CDR3 region has 14 residues. V was clipped by 5 bases and J by 7 bases; unmatched bases: 10. In DNA form, the CDR3 reads TGCAGTGCTTTAACCAGCGGGAGCGGTAATGAGCAGTTCTTC. The encoded protein is CSALTSGSGNEQFF.

The gene calls are TRBV5-5 and TRBJ2-1; D possibly corresponds to TRBD1 (5 bases). V lost 4 bases and J 1 base, leaving 18 bases between the germline ends. CDR1 is SGHKS, CDR2 YYEKEE, per germline (reference sequence). The CDR3 totals 17 residues. This CDR3 is CASSHPFGKGSYNEQFF. The CDR3 DNA is TGTGCCAGCAGCCACCCCTTTGGAAAGGGGTCCTACAATGAGCAGTTCTTC.

This clonotype was recorded many times. This chain connects TRBV7-8 to TRBJ2-2, with 8 bases that match TRBD1. Trimming cost V 2 bases and J 2 bases; bases outside gene matches: 7. The CDR3 loop spans 17 amino acids. Germline V CDR1 and CDR2: SGHVS, FQNEAQ. The CDR3 loop is CASSLSRTGINTGELFF. The CDR3 bases are TGTGCCAGCAGCTTATCAAGGACAGGGATCAACACCGGGGAGCTGTTTTTT.

The V call is TRBV2, the J call TRBJ1-4; D perhaps matches TRBD1 (5 bases). CDR3 length equals 12 residues. Deletions cut 8 bases from V and 4 bases from J, with 8 bases between. The V gene's germline CDR1 is SNHLY and CDR2 FYNNEI. CDR3 sequence reads: CASQGGNEKLFF. The DNA for the CDR3 is TGTGCCAGCCAGGGTGGTAATGAAAAACTGTTTTTT.

This clonotype was detected many times. The V and J genes are TRBV5-1 and TRBJ2-5, with 8 bases aligning to TRBD1. J was trimmed by 4 bases and V by 3 bases; bases with no gene match: 2. The CDR3 consists of 13 residues. Germline CDR1 and CDR2: SGHRS and YFSETQ. The CDR3 DNA reads TGCGCCAGCAGCTGGGGGACAGGAGAGACCCAGTACTTC. Amino acid sequence: CASSWGTGETQYF.

This chain uses TRBV6-2 or TRBV6-3 with TRBJ2-2; D unclear. V lost 0 bases to trimming and J lost 1 base, with 9 bases between them. The germline V gene has CDR1 MNHEY and CDR2 SVGEGT. The CDR3 runs to 16 residues. The CDR3 DNA is TGTGCCAGCAGTTACTCTCCGTGGGAGAACACCGGGGAGCTGTTTTTT. Encoded protein: CASSYSPWENTGELFF.

This clonotype was found a few times. The chain combines TRBV4-1 with TRBJ2-5, with 10 positions matching TRBD1. The V gene's germline CDR1 is MGHRA and CDR2 YSYEKL. This CDR3 has 16 residues. V lost 3 bases to trimming and J lost 2 bases; unmatched junction nucleotides: 6. For the CDR3, the DNA is TGCGCCAGCAGCCAGGCCGGGACAGGGGCACAAGAGACCCAGTACTTC. Protein: CASSQAGTGAQETQYF.

This clonotype was detected a few times. V is TRBV19 and J is TRBJ1-2, with D tentatively TRBD1 (5 bases). Trimming stripped 1 base from V and 4 bases from J, with 7 bases between. CDR3 length equals 13 residues. Per the germline V gene, CDR1 is LNHDA and CDR2 is SQIVND (reference sequence). In DNA form, the CDR3 reads TGTGCCAGTAGTATAGGCGGGGCCTATGGCTACACCTTC. This gives the protein CASSIGGAYGYTF.

This clonotype has more than one count but fewer than ten. The gene calls are TRBV19 and TRBJ1-1, with 8 positions matching TRBD1. CDR3 size: 15 residues. Trimming cost V 5 bases and J 4 bases; bases outside gene matches: 9. Germline V lookup: CDR1 LNHDA, CDR2 SQIVND (reference sequence). Written as DNA, the CDR3 is TGTGCCAGTAGTCCCTCGACAGGGGCGAGCACTGAAGCTTTCTTT. It specifies CASSPSTGASTEAFF.

This clonotype was counted at least ten times. The rearrangement joins TRBV12-3 or TRBV12-4 to TRBJ1-5; weak D call: TRBD1 (5 bases). CDR3 length equals 14 residues. Trimming removed 3 bases from V and 2 bases from J, with 8 bases in between. The DNA for the CDR3 is TGTGCCAGCAGTTTGACGGGGGGCAATCAGCCCCAGCATTTT. It translates to CASSLTGGNQPQHF.

This chain connects TRBV4-1 to TRBJ2-6; no definite D call. Trimming pared 3 bases from V and 2 bases from J, leaving 2 bases between. The germline CDR1 and CDR2 sequences are MGHRA and YSYEKL. The CDR3 spans 13 residues. The CDR3 reads CASSQAGANVLTF. For the CDR3, the DNA is TGCGCCAGCAGCCAGGCTGGGGCCAACGTCCTGACTTTC.

As regards this clonotype: It may be a read error: a sequence one base away is much more abundant. The chain joins TRBV27 to TRBJ2-1; 8 nucleotides match TRBD1. Trimming at V came to 11 bases and at J to 7 bases, leaving 19 bases not matched to a gene. The CDR3 contains 16 residues. Looked up from germline, CDR1 is MNHEY and CDR2 is SMNVEV (reference sequence). CDR3 DNA sequence: TGTGCCGGCACTCCTGACAGGGGCAGTGGTACGAATGAGCAGTTCTTC. Its protein is CAGTPDRGSGTNEQFF.

In its sample, this clonotype was seen a few times. The chain has TRBV7-9 and TRBJ2-7; possibly TRBD2 for D (5 bases). This CDR3 comprises 13 residues. Germline V gives CDR1 SEHNR, CDR2 FQNEAQ (reference sequence). V shed 1 base and J shed 7 bases, with 11 bases lying between them. CDR3 in amino acids: CASSLVEGTEQYF. As DNA, the CDR3 is TGTGCCAGCAGCTTAGTTGAGGGTACGGAGCAGTACTTC. Based on the CDR3 plus reference TRBV7-9 and TRBJ2-7, the full variable domain is DTGVSQNPRHKITKRGQNVTFRCDPISEHNRLYWYRQTLGQGPEFLTYFQNEAQLEKSRLLSDRFSAERPKGSFSTLEIQRTEQGDSAMYLCASSLVEGTEQYFGPGTRLTVT.

At least ten counts were recorded for this clonotype. V gene TRBV7-8 combines with J gene TRBJ2-3; 11 positions match TRBD2. Germline CDR1 is SGHVS and CDR2 is FQNEAQ. V was pared by 5 bases and J by 6 bases, with 13 bases of the junction left unmatched. CDR3 length: 17 amino acids. The CDR3 sequence is CASSQTIAGGGEDTQYF. CDR3 coding DNA: TGTGCCAGCAGCCAAACGATAGCGGGAGGGGGGGAGGATACGCAGTATTTT.

This chain connects TRBV7-2 to TRBJ1-4; D remains ambiguous. The CDR3 is 14 residues long. Trimming shortened V by 3 bases and J by 3 bases, and 8 bases separated the two germline ends. Germline V gives CDR1 SGHTA, CDR2 FQGNSA. The CDR3 sequence: CASSLSTANEKLFF. The CDR3, as DNA: TGTGCCAGCAGCTTGTCAACAGCTAATGAAAAACTGTTTTTT.

This clonotype was picked up many times. The rearrangement links TRBV27 to TRBJ1-4; D perhaps matches TRBD1 (5 bases). The CDR3 has 15 amino acids. V lost 5 bases to trimming and J lost 8 bases, with 18 bases between them. CDR1 and CDR2 (germline): MNHEY, SMNVEV (reference sequence). The CDR3 sequence: CASSRDPSNWEKLFF. CDR3 DNA sequence: TGTGCCAGCAGTCGGGACCCTTCGAACTGGGAAAAACTGTTTTTT.

This clonotype was found many times. The chain joins TRBV2 to TRBJ2-3; 12 nucleotides match TRBD2. Per the germline V gene, CDR1 is SNHLY and CDR2 is FYNNEI. The CDR3 length is 15 residues. Trimming took 4 bases from V and 6 from J; bases not matched to a gene: 5. The CDR3 coding sequence is TGTGCCAGCAGTGCCTGGACTAGCGGGAAGGATACGCAGTATTTT. Its protein product is CASSAWTSGKDTQYF.

This clonotype was detected many times. V usage is TRBV28 and J usage is TRBJ2-1, with unresolved D. V lost 2 bases, J lost 7 bases, and 6 bases lay in between. From germline, CDR1 is MDHEN and CDR2 SYDVKM. The CDR3 consists of 12 residues. The CDR3 bases are TGTGCCAGCAGTTTAGGGTGGAATGAGCAGTTCTTC. This gives the protein CASSLGWNEQFF.

This clonotype appeared many times. Here the CDR3 DNA reads TGTGCCACCAGTGAACGGACTAGAGATGAGCAGTTCTTC. It is translated as CATSERTRDEQFF. The chain combines TRBV24-1 with TRBJ2-1; 7 positions agree with TRBD2. Germline lookup yields CDR1 KGHDR and CDR2 SFDVKD. This CDR3 region has 13 residues. V lost 4 bases, J lost 8 bases, and 4 bases stayed unmatched.

The chain couples TRBV20-1 to TRBJ2-7; 8 nucleotides line up with TRBD2. V was pared by 8 bases and J by 2 bases, with 8 bases of the junction left unmatched. The CDR3 has 13 residues. Germline V gives CDR1 DFQATT, CDR2 SNEGSKA (reference sequence). The CDR3 coding sequence is TGCAGTCACCAAACTAGCGGAGCCTACGAGCAGTACTTC. This encodes CSHQTSGAYEQYF.

This clonotype was seen repeatedly, ten times or more. The J gene is TRBJ2-5, the V gene TRBV20-1, with D possibly TRBD2 on 6 matching bases. This CDR3 contains 15 residues. Germline V CDR1 and CDR2: DFQATT, SNEGSKA (reference sequence). Trimming removed 3 bases from V and 2 bases from J, with 16 bases in between. The CDR3 nucleotides are TGCAGTGCTAGCCCCCGGATAGCGGCACAAGAGACCCAGTACTTC. The encoded protein is CSASPRIAAQETQYF.

This clonotype was detected only a few times. The genes are TRBV18 and TRBJ1-2, with 7 bases fitting TRBD1. The CDR3 extends over 17 amino acids. Trimming removed 5 bases from V and 8 bases from J; junction bases left unmatched: 20. CDR1 is KGHSH and CDR2 is LQKENI in the germline V gene. The CDR3 DNA follows: TGTGCCAGCTCAGCAGGGGGACCTTACAAGGCAGGTGTCGGCTACACCTTC. Its protein is CASSAGGPYKAGVGYTF.

The chain uses TRBV12-5 and TRBJ1-5, with 7 positions matching TRBD1. With 2 bases clipped from V and 4 bases from J, the junction kept 5 bases outside the gene matches. The length of the CDR3 is 15 residues. The germline gives CDR1 LGHNT, CDR2 FRNRAP. CDR3 residues: CASGLNPGGNQPQHF. The CDR3 DNA reads TGTGCTAGTGGTTTGAACCCAGGGGGTAATCAGCCCCAGCATTTT. The complete variable domain, with remaining parts taken from reference TRBV12-5 and TRBJ1-5, reads DARVTQTPRHKVTEMGQEVTMRCQPILGHNTVFWYRQTMMQGLELLAYFRNRAPLDDSGMPKDRFSAEMPDATLATLKIQPSEPRDSAVYFCASGLNPGGNQPQHFGDGTRLSIL.

This clonotype was observed at least ten times. The chain links TRBV6-1 to TRBJ1-2, with D perhaps TRBD1 (5 bases). The CDR3 runs 12 residues. With 5 bases removed from V and 6 bases from J, the gap between germline ends came to 10 bases. Germline V gives CDR1 MNHNS, CDR2 SASEGT. The CDR3, as DNA: TGTGCCAGCAGTTCTGGGGCCGATGGCTACACCTTC. Its protein product is CASSSGADGYTF.

This clonotype has ten or more counts. This sequence joins TRBV2 and TRBJ1-1; TRBD1 is a possible D gene (6 bases). The CDR3 spans 14 residues. The V gene lost 7 bases and the J gene lost 3 bases, with 15 bases spanning the gap. Germline CDR1 SNHLY, CDR2 FYNNEI. The CDR3 protein is CASTQGREDTEAFF. The CDR3 nucleotides read TGTGCCAGCACTCAGGGGCGCGAGGACACTGAAGCTTTCTTT.